The rows below give T cell receptor beta chains drawn from one sample of a study of T cell changes during pregnancy in multiple sclerosis. Produced via immunoSEQ multiplex PCR; TCRdb's table is partial and in-frame only. The profile shows 40,000 to 60,000 clones, around 90% of them singletons. The sequenced sample was CD4+ T cells from peripheral blood mononuclear cells, obtained before pregnancy. These receptors came from a female donor with multiple sclerosis, enrolled in a pregnancy study. Each CDR3 is given with its conserved first and last residue. Fields, in order: CDR3 protein, V gene, J gene.

CDR3: CASSDGTGLDGELFF
V: TRBV21-1
J: TRBJ2-2

CDR3: CASSFQGTNEKLFF
V: TRBV28
J: TRBJ1-4

CDR3: CASSLRRLSSYEQYF
V: TRBV27
J: TRBJ2-7

CDR3: CASSLGQSNTGELFF
V: TRBV18
J: TRBJ2-2

CDR3: CASSQDLGRLTSYEQYF
V: TRBV4-1
J: TRBJ2-7

CDR3: CASSLYQATNTGELFF
V: TRBV27
J: TRBJ2-2

CDR3: CATSRDQGQATLFF
V: TRBV15
J: TRBJ1-4

CDR3: CASSLDQRPEREQYF
V: TRBV5-4
J: TRBJ2-7

CDR3: CASSQDHSVSASGNETQYF
V: TRBV4-1
J: TRBJ2-5

CDR3: CASSLTGTEIYEQYF
V: TRBV4-1
J: TRBJ2-7

CDR3: CAISESQDLNTEAFF
V: TRBV10-3
J: TRBJ1-1

CDR3: CASSLGVIAKNIQYF
V: TRBV7-2
J: TRBJ2-4

CDR3: CASSTGQIAETQYF
V: TRBV5-1
J: TRBJ2-5

CDR3: CASRTTGSDEQYF
V: TRBV19
J: TRBJ2-7

CDR3: CASSSLSGTVNQAFF
V: TRBV5-1
J: TRBJ1-1

CDR3: CASSVGQLDGYTF
V: TRBV11-2
J: TRBJ1-2

CDR3: CASSLQGADIQYF
V: TRBV18
J: TRBJ2-4

CDR3: CASSAGGSGELFF
V: TRBV6-5
J: TRBJ2-2

CDR3: CASSPRQGGGEAFF
V: TRBV6-5
J: TRBJ1-1

CDR3: CASSQPTSGTYEQYF
V: TRBV4-1
J: TRBJ2-7

CDR3: CAWRAPGDLHF
V: TRBV30
J: TRBJ1-6

CDR3: CASGLVLPLGGRNTEAFF
V: TRBV12-5
J: TRBJ1-1

CDR3: CASSLLPRETQYF
V: TRBV11-3
J: TRBJ2-5

CDR3: CAWLGTRSYNEQFF
V: TRBV30
J: TRBJ2-1

CDR3: CASSEPGVRSYEQYF
V: TRBV25-1
J: TRBJ2-7

CDR3: CASSPRTGPLADNEKLFF
V: TRBV18
J: TRBJ1-4

CDR3: CASSTPPAAWNTEAFF
V: TRBV19
J: TRBJ1-1

CDR3: CASSEPTSGRINEQFF
V: TRBV25-1
J: TRBJ2-1

CDR3: CASSLFSLTATGELFF
V: TRBV7-6
J: TRBJ2-2

CDR3: CASSLGQASRGYTF
V: TRBV7-8
J: TRBJ1-2

CDR3: CASSAGKGESDTQYF
V: TRBV2
J: TRBJ2-3

CDR3: CASSERTSMGQRNTEAFF
V: TRBV6-1
J: TRBJ1-1

CDR3: CASSDGFVTGEPYEQYF
V: TRBV25-1
J: TRBJ2-7

CDR3: CASSLRDRGEEKLFF
V: TRBV9
J: TRBJ1-4

CDR3: CASSGTQYGEQYF
V: TRBV25-1
J: TRBJ2-7

CDR3: CASEQVYGYTF
V: TRBV6-1
J: TRBJ1-2

CDR3: CSVALVSRRDTQYF
V: TRBV29-1
J: TRBJ2-3

CDR3: CASSLGSRYTEAFF
V: TRBV5-1
J: TRBJ1-1

CDR3: CASSVWGVNEKLFF
V: TRBV6-1
J: TRBJ1-4

CDR3: CASSERRGPFYEQFF
V: TRBV2
J: TRBJ2-1

CDR3: CASSSSQGLSEKLFF
V: TRBV5-1
J: TRBJ1-4

CDR3: CASSQDLLGQRNYGYTF
V: TRBV4-1
J: TRBJ1-2

CDR3: CASSSGQGARTEAFF
V: TRBV11-2
J: TRBJ1-1

CDR3: CASSGKHSSYEQYF
V: TRBV6-1
J: TRBJ2-7

CDR3: CASGYDPWTVTNEKLFF
V: TRBV27
J: TRBJ1-4

CDR3: CAWSTPSRVRYGYTF
V: TRBV30
J: TRBJ1-2

CDR3: CASSLEGTPNTEAFF
V: TRBV5-4
J: TRBJ1-1

CDR3: CAWSVRGQGSEYQETQYF
V: TRBV30
J: TRBJ2-5

CDR3: CASSVAGTANTEAFF
V: TRBV9
J: TRBJ1-1

CDR3: CASSPPLQGDKNIQYF
V: TRBV18
J: TRBJ2-4

CDR3: CASRNQGAARETQYF
V: TRBV19
J: TRBJ2-5

CDR3: CASKENRGHEQYF
V: TRBV2
J: TRBJ2-7

CDR3: CASSPRGRTSGTDTQYF
V: TRBV18
J: TRBJ2-3